This T cell receptor beta chain was captured in a study of follicular helper T cells after annual influenza vaccination. Study-level information: Sampling occurred days 0, 7 and 28 after each influenza vaccination.

Clones were read by immunoSEQ multiplex PCR, and TCRdb kept only the in-frame ones, dropping some. The sample lists 1,400 to 1,500 clones; approximately 83% were seen once. The time point denotes: 2015-2016 season, 7 days after influenza vaccination. This specimen consisted of CXCR5+ CD38+ circulating T follicular helper cells from blood, obtained 7 days after influenza vaccination. The subset here: circulating Tfh, non-naive CD4+CXCR5+PD-1+ (ICOS+CD38+ or ICOS-CD38-). This clonotype was obtained from an adult who received the influenza vaccine.

CDR3 nucleotide sequence: TGTGCCAGCAGTTACGGCAGGAACTCCTACGAGCAGTACTTC. Protein: CASSYGRNSYEQYF. The gene calls are TRBV6-5 and TRBJ2-7; D not resolved. The V end was cut by 2 bases, the J end by 0 bases, with 8 bases between. Germline values: CDR1 MNHEY, CDR2 SVGAGI. The CDR3 length is 14 residues.